The rows below give T cell receptor beta chains drawn from one sample of a study of cytomegalovirus exposure and HLA in healthy donors. Profiling relied on immunoSEQ multiplex PCR, and the TCRdb table lists in-frame clones only, not all of them. The repertoire table contains more than 110,000 clones. The sequenced sample consisted of PBMCs. These receptors were taken from a man aged 35 to 55 in good health and CMV-seronegative. CDR3s include the opening cysteine and the closing phenylalanine or tryptophan. D genes are given only for firm matches.

J	D	V	DNA	CDR3
TRBJ1-5	TRBD1	TRBV7-2	TGTGCCAGCAGCTATCCGGGACAGGGGGGCCAGCCCCAGCATTTT	CASSYPGQGGQPQHF
TRBJ2-3	.	TRBV6-5	TGTGCCAGCAGTTACGGCAGCACAGATACGCAGTATTTT	CASSYGSTDTQYF
TRBJ2-2	.	TRBV18	TGTGCCAGCTCACCGGCAGAGAACACCGGGGAGCTGTTTTTT	CASSPAENTGELFF
TRBJ2-2	TRBD2	TRBV19	TGTGCCAGTAGTATCGGGGGGACTACAAACACCGGGGAGCTGTTTTTT	CASSIGGTTNTGELFF
TRBJ2-3	TRBD1	TRBV4-3	TGCGCCAGCAGCCAGGGACAGGCGACTGGTACGCAGTATTTT	CASSQGQATGTQYF
TRBJ2-2	TRBD2	TRBV13	TGTGCCAGCAGCCTGAGAATTACTAGCGGGGGGACCGGGGAGCTGTTTTTT	CASSLRITSGGTGELFF
TRBJ2-5	TRBD1	TRBV6-5	TGTGCCAGCAGTTACTTCGGACAGGCCGGGGAGACCCAGTACTTC	CASSYFGQAGETQYF
TRBJ2-3	.	TRBV7-9	TGTGCCAGCAGCTTCTCTAGCGTCACAGATACGCAGTATTTT	CASSFSSVTDTQYF
TRBJ2-1	TRBD2	TRBV5-6	TGTGCCAGCAGAATGGGAGGGACTGAGCAGTTCTTC	CASRMGGTEQFF
TRBJ2-5	.	TRBV28	TGTGCCAGCAGGCTCTCAGGGGAGACCCAGTACTTC	CASRLSGETQYF
TRBJ1-1	.	TRBV18	TGTGCCAGCTCACCACTGGGGCAGAAGAACACTGAAGCTTTCTTT	CASSPLGQKNTEAFF
TRBJ2-1	.	TRBV29-1	TGCAGCGTTGCAAACAGAGTTAGCTACAATGAGCAGTTCTTC	CSVANRVSYNEQFF
TRBJ2-2	.	TRBV4-3	TGCGCCAGCAGCCAAGAGTGGCTCGGCGGGGGCCTTAACACCGGGGAGCTGTTTTTT	CASSQEWLGGGLNTGELFF
TRBJ2-3	.	TRBV11-3	TGTGCCAGCAGCTTAGATGGCGGGGTCACAGATACGCAGTATTTT	CASSLDGGVTDTQYF
TRBJ1-2	.	TRBV6-1	TGTGCCAGCAGTGTGGTCCCTACTTATGGCTACACCTTC	CASSVVPTYGYTF
TRBJ1-2	.	TRBV4-2	TGTGCCAGCAGCCAAGACCGGGACTGGGGATCCGGCTACACCTTC	CASSQDRDWGSGYTF
TRBJ1-4	.	TRBV19	TGTGCCAGTAGTATGACAGATAATGAAAAACTGTTTTTT	CASSMTDNEKLFF
TRBJ1-5	.	TRBV2	TGTGCCAGCAGGGGTGACACTCTCGGTAAACCCCAGCATTTT	CASRGDTLGKPQHF
TRBJ2-2	TRBD1	TRBV9	TGTGCCAGCAGCGAGGGGGAGTTGACAGGGTTCTCCGGGGAGCTGTTTTTT	CASSEGELTGFSGELFF
TRBJ1-6	TRBD1	TRBV6-6	TGTGCCAGCAGTTACCGGGACAGCAAGTCCCTCCACTTT	CASSYRDSKSLHF
TRBJ1-1	TRBD1	TRBV5-1	TGCGCCAGCAGCATCGGACAGGCGATGAACACTGAAGCTTTCTTT	CASSIGQAMNTEAFF
TRBJ1-2	TRBD1	TRBV19	TGTGCCAGTAGTACGAACCGGGACAGGGTTTTTGGCTACACCTTC	CASSTNRDRVFGYTF
TRBJ2-6	.	TRBV25-1	TGTGCCAGCAGTGAACCCAGGGGTGGGGCCAACGTCCTGACTTTC	CASSEPRGGANVLTF
TRBJ2-1	.	TRBV10-3	TGTGCCATCAGTGAGCGGCAGGGGAGTGGCAATGAGCAGTTCTTC	CAISERQGSGNEQFF
TRBJ2-1	TRBD2	TRBV5-1	TGCGCCAGCAGCTGGACTAGCGGGGGGAATAATGAGCAGTTCTTC	CASSWTSGGNNEQFF
TRBJ1-1	TRBD1	TRBV5-1	TGCGCCAGCAGCTTGACCGGGACAGGATTCATGAACACTGAAGCTTTCTTT	CASSLTGTGFMNTEAFF